A single TCR beta chain is shown here with its context. These data belong to a study of T cell changes during pregnancy in multiple sclerosis. The CDR3 has 15 amino acids. Trimming removed 1 base from V and 7 bases from J; junction bases left unmatched: 8. Germline CDR1 is SGHTA and CDR2 is FQGNSA. The table came from immunoSEQ multiplex PCR; TCRdb's copy has only in-frame clones and leaves some out. The data contain roughly 40,000 clones, around nine tenths of them singletons. The sequence was collected from a female donor with multiple sclerosis, enrolled in a pregnancy study. V and J are TRBV7-2 and TRBJ1-2; the match to TRBD1 covers 8 bases. The source was CD4+ T cells from peripheral blood mononuclear cells, collected before pregnancy. The CDR3 bases are TGTGCCAGCAGCTTAGGTTTTTCGGGGACAGGTGGCTACACCTTC. The encoded protein is CASSLGFSGTGGYTF.